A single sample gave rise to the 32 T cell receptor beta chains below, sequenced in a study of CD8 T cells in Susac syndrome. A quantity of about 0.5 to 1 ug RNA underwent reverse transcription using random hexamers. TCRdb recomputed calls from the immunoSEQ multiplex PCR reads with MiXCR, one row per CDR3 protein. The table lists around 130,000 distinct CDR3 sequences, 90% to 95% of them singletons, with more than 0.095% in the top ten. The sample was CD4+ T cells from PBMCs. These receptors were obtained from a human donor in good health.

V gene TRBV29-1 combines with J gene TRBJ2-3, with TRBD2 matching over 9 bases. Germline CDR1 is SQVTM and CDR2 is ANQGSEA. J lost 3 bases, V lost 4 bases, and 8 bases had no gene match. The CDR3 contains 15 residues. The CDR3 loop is CSVVAGALQTDTQYF. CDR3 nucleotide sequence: TGCAGCGTTGTAGCGGGAGCCCTTCAGACAGATACGCAGTATTTT.

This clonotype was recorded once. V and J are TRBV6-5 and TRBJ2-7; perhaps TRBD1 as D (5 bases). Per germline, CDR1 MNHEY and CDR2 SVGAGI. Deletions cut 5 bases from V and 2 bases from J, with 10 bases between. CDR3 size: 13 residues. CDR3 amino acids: CASSLDKTYEQYF. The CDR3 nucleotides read TGTGCCAGCAGTCTGGACAAGACCTACGAGCAGTACTTC.

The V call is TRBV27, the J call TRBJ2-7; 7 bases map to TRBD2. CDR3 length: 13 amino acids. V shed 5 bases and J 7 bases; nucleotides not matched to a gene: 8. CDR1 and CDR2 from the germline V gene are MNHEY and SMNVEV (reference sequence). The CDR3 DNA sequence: TGTGCCAGCAGTAGGGTCGGAGCGGGAGAGCAGTACTTC. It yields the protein CASSRVGAGEQYF.

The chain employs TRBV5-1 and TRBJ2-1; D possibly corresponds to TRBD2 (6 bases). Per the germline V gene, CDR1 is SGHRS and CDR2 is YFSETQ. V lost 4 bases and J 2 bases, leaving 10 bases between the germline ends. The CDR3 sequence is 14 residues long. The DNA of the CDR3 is TGCGCCAGCAGCATAGCGGATACCTACAATGAGCAGTTCTTC. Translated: CASSIADTYNEQFF.

CDR3 DNA: TGTGCCAGCAGTTATGGGACTACTGGAAACACCATATATTTT. Translated, it gives CASSYGTTGNTIYF. This sequence joins TRBV12-3 or TRBV12-4 and TRBJ1-3; the D gene is possibly TRBD1 (5 bases). V lost 4 bases and J 2 bases, leaving 9 bases between the germline ends. This CDR3 is 14 amino acids long.

For the CDR3, the DNA is TGTGCCTCGCGACTTTACAACTACGAGCAGTACTTC. Protein product: CASRLYNYEQYF. This chain connects TRBV28 to TRBJ2-7; D ambiguous. Germline assignment: CDR1 MDHEN and CDR2 SYDVKM. CDR3 length: 12 amino acids. Trimming pared 11 bases from V and 3 bases from J, leaving 14 bases between.

This CDR3 is CARGGEETQYF. The CDR3 DNA reads as TGTGCCCGGGGGGGCGAAGAGACCCAGTACTTC. The gene calls are TRBV2 and TRBJ2-5, with 8 positions matching TRBD2. Losses at the gene ends were 11 bases for V and 3 bases for J; bases not matched to a gene: 2. This CDR3 is 11 amino acids long. Germline CDR1 SNHLY, CDR2 FYNNEI.

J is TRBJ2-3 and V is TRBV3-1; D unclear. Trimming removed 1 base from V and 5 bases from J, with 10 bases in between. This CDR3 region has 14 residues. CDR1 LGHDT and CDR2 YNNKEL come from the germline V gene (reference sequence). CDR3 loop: CASSQATVRDTQYF. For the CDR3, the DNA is TGTGCCAGCAGCCAAGCCACGGTAAGAGATACGCAGTATTTT.

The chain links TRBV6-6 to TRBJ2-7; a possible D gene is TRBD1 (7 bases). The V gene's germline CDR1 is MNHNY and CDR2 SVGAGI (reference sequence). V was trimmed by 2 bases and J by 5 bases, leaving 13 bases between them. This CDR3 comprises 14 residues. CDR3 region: CASSYPQGGDEQYF. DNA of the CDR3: TGTGCCAGCAGTTACCCGCAGGGGGGAGACGAGCAGTACTTC.

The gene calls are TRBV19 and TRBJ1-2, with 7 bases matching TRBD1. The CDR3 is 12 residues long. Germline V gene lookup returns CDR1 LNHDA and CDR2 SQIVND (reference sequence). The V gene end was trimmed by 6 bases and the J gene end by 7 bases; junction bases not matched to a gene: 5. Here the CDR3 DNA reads TGTGCCAGTAGCAGACAGGGAGCTGGCTACACCTTC. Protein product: CASSRQGAGYTF.

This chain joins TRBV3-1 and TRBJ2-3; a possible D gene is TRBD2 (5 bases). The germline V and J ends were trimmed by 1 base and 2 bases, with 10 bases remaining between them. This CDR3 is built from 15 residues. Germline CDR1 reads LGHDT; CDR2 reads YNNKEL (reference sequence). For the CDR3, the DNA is TGTGCCAGCAGCCAAGGGCTAGCCACCACAGATACGCAGTATTTT. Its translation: CASSQGLATTDTQYF.

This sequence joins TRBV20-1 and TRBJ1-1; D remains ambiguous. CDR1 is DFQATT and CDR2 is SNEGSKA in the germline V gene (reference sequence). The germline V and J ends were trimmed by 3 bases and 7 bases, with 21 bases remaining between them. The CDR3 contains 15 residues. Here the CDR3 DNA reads TGCAGTGCTAGGGCGACCGGAACGGGTTACGGTGAAGCTTTCTTT. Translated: CSARATGTGYGEAFF.

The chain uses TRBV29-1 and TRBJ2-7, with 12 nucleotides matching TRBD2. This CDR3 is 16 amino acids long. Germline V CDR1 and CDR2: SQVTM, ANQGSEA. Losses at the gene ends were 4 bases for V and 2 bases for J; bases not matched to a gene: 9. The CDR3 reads CSVVPVLAGGPYEQYF. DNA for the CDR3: TGCAGCGTTGTCCCCGTTCTAGCGGGAGGGCCCTACGAGCAGTACTTC.

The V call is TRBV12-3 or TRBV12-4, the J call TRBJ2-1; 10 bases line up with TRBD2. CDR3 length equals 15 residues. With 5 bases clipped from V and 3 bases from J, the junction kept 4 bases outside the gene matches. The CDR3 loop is CASSPSGRDYNEQFF. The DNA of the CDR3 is TGTGCCAGCAGTCCTAGCGGGAGAGACTACAATGAGCAGTTCTTC.

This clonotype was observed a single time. The CDR3 region has the DNA TGTGCCAGCAGCTCGTTAGCGGGAAACAATGAGCAGTTCTTC. Translated: CASSSLAGNNEQFF. The rearrangement uses TRBV5-4 and TRBJ2-1; 8 bases map to TRBD2. Germline values: CDR1 SGHNT, CDR2 YYREEE (reference sequence). This CDR3 spans 14 amino acids. V lost 3 bases, J lost 5 bases, and 4 bases stayed unmatched.

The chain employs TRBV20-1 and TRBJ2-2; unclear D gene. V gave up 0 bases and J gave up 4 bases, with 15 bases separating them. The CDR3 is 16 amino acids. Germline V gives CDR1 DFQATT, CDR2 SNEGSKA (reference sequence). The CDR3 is CSARDNQRRPTGELFF. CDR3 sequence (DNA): TGCAGTGCTAGAGATAACCAGCGCCGTCCCACCGGGGAGCTGTTTTTT.

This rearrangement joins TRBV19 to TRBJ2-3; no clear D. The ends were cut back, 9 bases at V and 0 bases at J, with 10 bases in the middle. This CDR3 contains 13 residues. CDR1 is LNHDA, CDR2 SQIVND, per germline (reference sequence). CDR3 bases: TGTGCCAGCCAAAGAACTAGCACAGATACGCAGTATTTT. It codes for CASQRTSTDTQYF. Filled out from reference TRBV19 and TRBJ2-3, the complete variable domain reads DGGITQSPKYLFRKEGQNVTLSCEQNLNHDAMYWYRQDPGQGLRLIYYSQIVNDFQKGDIAEGYSVSREKKESFPLTVTSAQKNPTAFYLCASQRTSTDTQYFGPGTRLTVL.

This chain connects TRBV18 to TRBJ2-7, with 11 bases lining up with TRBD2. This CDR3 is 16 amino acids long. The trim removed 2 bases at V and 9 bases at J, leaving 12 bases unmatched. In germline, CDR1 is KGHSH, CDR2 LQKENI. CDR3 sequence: CASSPGTSGTGVGQYF. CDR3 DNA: TGTGCCAGCTCACCAGGGACTAGCGGAACAGGAGTGGGGCAGTACTTC.

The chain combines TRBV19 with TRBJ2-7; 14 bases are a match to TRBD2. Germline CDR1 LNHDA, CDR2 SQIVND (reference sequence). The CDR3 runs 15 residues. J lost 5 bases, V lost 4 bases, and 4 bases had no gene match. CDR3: CASSTGTSGSDEQYF. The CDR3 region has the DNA TGTGCCAGTAGTACGGGGACTAGCGGGAGTGACGAGCAGTACTTC.

CDR3 sequence reads: CASSYSLAGGPQETQYF. The CDR3 DNA is TGTGCCAGCAGTTACTCACTAGCGGGAGGCCCGCAAGAGACCCAGTACTTC. The chain has TRBV6-5 and TRBJ2-5; TRBD2 matches 12 bases. Per germline, CDR1 MNHEY and CDR2 SVGAGI. Trimming removed 0 bases from V and 2 bases from J; junction bases left unmatched: 4. This CDR3 has 17 residues.

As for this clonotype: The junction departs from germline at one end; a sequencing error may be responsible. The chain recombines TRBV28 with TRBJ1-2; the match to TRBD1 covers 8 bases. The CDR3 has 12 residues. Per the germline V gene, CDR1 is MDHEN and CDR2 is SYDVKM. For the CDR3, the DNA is TGTGCCAGCAGTTTCGATGCAGGGGGCCGAGGCTTC. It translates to CASSFDAGGRGF.

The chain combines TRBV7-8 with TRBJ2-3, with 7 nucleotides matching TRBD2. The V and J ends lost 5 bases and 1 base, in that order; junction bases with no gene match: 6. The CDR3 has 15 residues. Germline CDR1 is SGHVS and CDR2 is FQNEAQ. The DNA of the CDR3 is TGTGCCAGCAGCCTCCGGGGGGACGGCACAGATACGCAGTATTTT. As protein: CASSLRGDGTDTQYF.

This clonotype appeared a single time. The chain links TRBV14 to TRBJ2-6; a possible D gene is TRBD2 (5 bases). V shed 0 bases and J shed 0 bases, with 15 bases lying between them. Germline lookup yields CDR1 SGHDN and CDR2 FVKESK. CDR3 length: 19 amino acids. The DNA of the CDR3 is TGTGCCAGCAGCCAAGATTTAGGTTCGGGGAGCTCTGGGGCCAACGTCCTGACTTTC. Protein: CASSQDLGSGSSGANVLTF.

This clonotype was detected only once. The CDR3 reads CASTLQQGSSYEQYF. In DNA, the CDR3 is TGTGCCAGCACCCTACAACAGGGTAGCTCCTACGAGCAGTACTTC. The chain is built from TRBV6-5 and TRBJ2-7; possibly TRBD1 for D (6 bases). The germline gives CDR1 MNHEY, CDR2 SVGAGI. The germline V and J ends were trimmed by 7 bases and 0 bases, with 16 bases remaining between them. This CDR3 is built from 15 residues.

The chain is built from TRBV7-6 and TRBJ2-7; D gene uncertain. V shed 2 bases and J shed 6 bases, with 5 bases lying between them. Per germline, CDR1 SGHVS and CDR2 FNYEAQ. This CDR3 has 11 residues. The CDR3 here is CASSLRLEQYF. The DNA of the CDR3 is TGTGCCAGCAGCTTACGCCTCGAGCAGTACTTC.

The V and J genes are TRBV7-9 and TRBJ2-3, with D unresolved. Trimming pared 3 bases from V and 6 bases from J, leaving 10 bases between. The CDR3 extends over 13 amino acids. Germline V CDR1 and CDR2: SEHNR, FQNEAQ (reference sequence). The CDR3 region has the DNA TGTGCCAGCAGCTTGGGATTATTGGATACGCAGTATTTT. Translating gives CASSLGLLDTQYF.

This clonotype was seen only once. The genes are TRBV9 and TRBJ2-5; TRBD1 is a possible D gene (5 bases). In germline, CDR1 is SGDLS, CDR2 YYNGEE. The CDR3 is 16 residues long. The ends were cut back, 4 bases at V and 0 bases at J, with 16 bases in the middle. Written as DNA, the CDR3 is TGTGCCAGCAGCCCTAAGTCGACAGCGTACCAAGAGACCCAGTACTTC. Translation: CASSPKSTAYQETQYF.

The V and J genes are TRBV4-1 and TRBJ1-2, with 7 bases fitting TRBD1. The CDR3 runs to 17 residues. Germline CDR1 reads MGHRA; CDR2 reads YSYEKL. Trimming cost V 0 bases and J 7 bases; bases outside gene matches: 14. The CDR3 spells CASSQDQGSRGQRGYTF. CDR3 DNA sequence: TGCGCCAGCAGCCAAGATCAAGGGAGTCGGGGACAGCGTGGCTACACCTTC.

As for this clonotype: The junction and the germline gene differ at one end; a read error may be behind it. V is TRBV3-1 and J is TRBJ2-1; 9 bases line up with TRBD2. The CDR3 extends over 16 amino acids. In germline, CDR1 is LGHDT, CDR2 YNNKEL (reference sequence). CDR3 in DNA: TGTGCCAGCAGCCAAGTCGGCGGGAGGGCCGCATATGAGCAGCTCTTC. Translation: CASSQVGGRAAYEQLF.

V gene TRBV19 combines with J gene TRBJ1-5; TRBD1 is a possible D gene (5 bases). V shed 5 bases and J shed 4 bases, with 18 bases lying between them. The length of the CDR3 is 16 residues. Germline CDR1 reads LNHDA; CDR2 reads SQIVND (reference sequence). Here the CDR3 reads CASSPAKGSKNQPQHF. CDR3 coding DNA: TGTGCCAGTAGTCCGGCGAAGGGGTCTAAAAATCAGCCCCAGCATTTT.

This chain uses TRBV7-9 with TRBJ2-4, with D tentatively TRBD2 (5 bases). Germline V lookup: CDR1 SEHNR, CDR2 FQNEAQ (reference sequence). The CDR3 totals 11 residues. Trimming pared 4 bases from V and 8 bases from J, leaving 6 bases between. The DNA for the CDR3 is TGTGCCAGCAGCTCCGGGGACATTCAGTACTTC. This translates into CASSSGDIQYF. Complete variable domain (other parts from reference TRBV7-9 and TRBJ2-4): DTGVSQNPRHKITKRGQNVTFRCDPISEHNRLYWYRQTLGQGPEFLTYFQNEAQLEKSRLLSDRFSAERPKGSFSTLEIQRTEQGDSAMYLCASSSGDIQYFGAGTRLSVL.

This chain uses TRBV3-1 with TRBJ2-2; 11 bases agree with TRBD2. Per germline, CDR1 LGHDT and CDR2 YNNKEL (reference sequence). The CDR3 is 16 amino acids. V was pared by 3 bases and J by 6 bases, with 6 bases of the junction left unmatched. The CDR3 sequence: CASSQGIAGGPGELFF. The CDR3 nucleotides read TGTGCCAGCAGCCAGGGAATAGCGGGAGGGCCCGGGGAGCTGTTTTTT. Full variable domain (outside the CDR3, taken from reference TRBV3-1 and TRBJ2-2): DTAVSQTPKYLVTQMGNDKSIKCEQNLGHDTMYWYKQDSKKFLKIMFSYNNKELIINETVPNRFSPKSPDKAHLNLHINSLELGDSAVYFCASSQGIAGGPGELFFGEGSRLTVL.